Below, one T cell receptor (beta chain) is given with its context. The data were obtained in a study of blood T cell repertoires in COVID-19. Whole-study context: Material from acute and convalescent COVID-19 was sourced from the United States, Italy and Spain. The analysed material was cDNA or gDNA that came from T cells, B-cell-depleted T cells, or PBMCs.

Authors' analysis steps: Estimation of nucleated cell counts was performed using reference gene primer amplification. Generated by immunoSEQ multiplex PCR, the TCRdb table keeps only in-frame clones and is missing some. V and J calls and clone size come straight from that table; D and trimming were deduced from the DNA. The data show some 32,000 clones, 88% seen once. The material sequenced was peripheral blood. The sequence came from a human donor in a cohort sampled during active COVID-19.

In DNA, the CDR3 is TGCGCCAGCAGCCAAGAAAACAGGGGCGGTCTTAATGAAAAACTGTTTTTT. This sequence encodes CASSQENRGGLNEKLFF. The chain links TRBV4-1 to TRBJ1-4, with TRBD1 matching 7 bases. Per the germline V gene, CDR1 is MGHRA and CDR2 is YSYEKL. The trim removed 0 bases at V and 4 bases at J, leaving 8 bases unmatched. CDR3 size: 17 residues.